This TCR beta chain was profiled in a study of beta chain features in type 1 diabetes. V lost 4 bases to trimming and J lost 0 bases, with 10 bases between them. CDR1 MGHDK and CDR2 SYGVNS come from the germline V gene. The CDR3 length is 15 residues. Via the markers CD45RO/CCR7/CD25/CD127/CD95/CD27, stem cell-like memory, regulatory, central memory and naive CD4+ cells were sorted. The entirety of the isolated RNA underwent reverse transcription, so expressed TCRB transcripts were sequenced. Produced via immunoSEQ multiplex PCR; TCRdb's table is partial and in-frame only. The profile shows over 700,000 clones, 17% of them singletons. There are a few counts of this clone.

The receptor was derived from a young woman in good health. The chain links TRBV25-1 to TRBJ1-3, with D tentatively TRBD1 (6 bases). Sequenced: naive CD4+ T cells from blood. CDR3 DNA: TGTGCCAGCAGTGCGACAGGCGCCTCTGGAAACACCATATATTTT. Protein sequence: CASSATGASGNTIYF.